These T cell receptor beta chains were read from a single sample in a study of cytomegalovirus exposure and HLA in healthy donors. Libraries were prepared by immunoSEQ multiplex PCR; TCRdb keeps only in-frame clonotypes and omits some of them. The table shows over 100,000 clones, with roughly 70% occurring only once. The sample consisted of PBMCs. All receptors come from a woman in her thirties or forties in good health and CMV-seropositive. Both conserved end residues are part of each CDR3. A D gene is named only where the DNA matches it firmly. Rows may omit the clone size; those that give it use once, few, many or a size class.

v_call	clone_size	d_call	j_call	cdr3_length	cdr3_aa	cdr3_nt
TRBV6-6	.	.	TRBJ1-1	15	CASSLDTYGDTEAFF	TGTGCCAGCAGCTTGGACACATATGGGGACACTGAAGCTTTCTTT
TRBV7-2	few	.	TRBJ2-5	15	CASSSSGHPKETQYF	TGTGCCAGCAGCTCATCGGGACACCCGAAAGAGACCCAGTACTTC
TRBV5-6	once	.	TRBJ1-2	13	CASSLLRFRGYTF	TGTGCCAGCAGCTTGCTACGGTTTCGAGGCTACACCTTC
TRBV28	.	.	TRBJ1-1	13	CASRGGRRTEAFF	TGTGCCAGCAGGGGGGGAAGGAGGACTGAAGCTTTCTTT
TRBV6-5	.	.	TRBJ1-2	16	CASSYSGSGKLLGYTF	TGTGCCAGCAGTTACTCGGGGTCAGGGAAATTGTTAGGCTACACCTTC
TRBV2	.	TRBD1	TRBJ2-7	16	CASSLSTGGSSYEQYF	TGTGCCAGCAGCCTCTCGACAGGGGGCTCCTCCTACGAGCAGTACTTC
TRBV10-1	.	TRBD2	TRBJ2-7	15	CANPGTSGSSYEQYF	TGCGCCAACCCCGGGACTAGCGGGAGCTCCTACGAGCAGTACTTC
TRBV21-1	.	.	TRBJ1-6	13	CASSKTPDSPLHF	TGTGCCAGCAGCAAAACGCCGGATTCACCCCTCCACTTT
TRBV2	.	.	TRBJ1-1	14	CASRPGVFATEAFF	TGTGCCAGCAGACCAGGGGTCTTTGCCACTGAAGCTTTCTTT
TRBV5-5	few	.	TRBJ1-2	13	CASRWTANYGYTF	TGTGCCAGCAGATGGACAGCTAACTATGGCTACACCTTC
TRBV30	.	.	TRBJ2-1	14	CAWSVRAGMGEQFF	TGTGCCTGGAGTGTAAGGGCAGGGATGGGTGAGCAGTTCTTC
TRBV27	.	TRBD2	TRBJ2-1	14	CASSTQREGTRQFF	TGTGCCAGCAGTACCCAGCGGGAGGGGACCCGGCAGTTCTTC
TRBV6-5	few	TRBD1	TRBJ1-3	15	CASKNDRGLGNTIYF	TGTGCCAGCAAAAACGACAGGGGGCTTGGAAACACCATATATTTT
TRBV18	once	.	TRBJ2-1	17	CASSRISLSSSYNEQFF	TGTGCCAGCTCACGCATTTCCTTGTCGAGCTCCTACAATGAGCAGTTCTTC
TRBV7-9	few	TRBD1	TRBJ1-4	14	CASSSGQGNEKLFF	TGTGCCAGCAGCTCTGGACAGGGCAACGAAAAACTGTTTTTT
TRBV11-3	.	.	TRBJ2-7	14	CASSISGYSYEQYF	TGTGCCAGCAGCATTAGCGGTTACTCCTACGAGCAGTACTTC
TRBV6-5	.	.	TRBJ1-2	13	CASSPSGTYGYTF	TGTGCCAGCAGTCCCTCCGGTACCTATGGCTACACCTTC
TRBV19	.	TRBD1	TRBJ2-2	17	CASSRTSGQGDTGELFF	TGTGCCAGTAGTAGGACATCGGGACAGGGTGACACCGGGGAGCTGTTTTTT
TRBV28	few	.	TRBJ2-2	15	CAIRGADGDLRPFFF	TGTGCCATCCGTGGGGCCGATGGGGATCTTAGGCCCTTTTTTTTT
TRBV9	once	.	TRBJ1-3	12	CASGPSGNTIYF	TGTGCCAGCGGCCCCTCTGGAAACACCATATATTTT
TRBV7-2	few	.	TRBJ1-4	12	CASSLFGEKLFF	TGTGCCAGCAGCTTATTCGGTGAAAAACTGTTTTTT
TRBV10-3	once	.	TRBJ1-5	14	CAISDGTSTQPQHF	TGTGCCATCAGTGATGGGACATCAACACAGCCCCAGCATTTT
TRBV27	.	.	TRBJ1-3	16	CASGPTLGLGENTIYF	TGTGCCAGCGGCCCGACTTTAGGGCTAGGGGAAAACACCATATATTTT
TRBV6-4	many	TRBD1	TRBJ2-3	13	CASRDRETDTQYF	TGTGCCAGCCGGGACAGGGAGACAGATACGCAGTATTTT
TRBV5-1	.	TRBD1	TRBJ2-7	14	CASSRQGPPYEQYF	TGCGCCAGCAGCCGACAGGGACCGCCCTACGAGCAGTACTTC
TRBV18	few	.	TRBJ1-6	15	CASSPITGDNSPLHF	TGTGCCAGCTCACCAATAACGGGGGATAATTCACCCCTCCACTTT
TRBV19	.	.	TRBJ1-2	12	CASSIGSGDYTF	TGTGCCAGTAGTATAGGTTCAGGGGACTACACCTTC
TRBV7-7	.	TRBD1	TRBJ2-1	14	CASSRGQGLKEQFF	TGTGCTAGCAGCCGAGGACAGGGGTTGAAGGAGCAGTTCTTC
TRBV6-4	.	TRBD2	TRBJ2-1	16	CASSERPGGGYNEQFF	TGTGCCAGCAGTGAACGACCGGGAGGGGGATACAATGAGCAGTTCTTC
TRBV2	.	TRBD1	TRBJ2-6	17	CASSRDRRDSGANVLTF	TGTGCCAGCAGTAGGGACAGACGAGACTCTGGGGCCAACGTCCTGACTTTC
TRBV30	.	.	TRBJ2-3	13	CAWSVRVTDTQYF	TGTGCCTGGAGTGTACGGGTCACAGATACGCAGTATTTT
TRBV27	.	.	TRBJ1-2	17	CASSYAGVGRGVEGYTF	TGTGCCAGCAGTTATGCGGGGGTGGGCAGGGGAGTGGAAGGCTACACCTTC
TRBV7-8	.	.	TRBJ2-1	16	CASSLSTSRSYNEQFF	TGTGCCAGCAGCTTAAGTACTAGCCGCTCCTACAATGAGCAGTTCTTC
TRBV19	.	.	TRBJ1-6	17	CASSIMEDASYNSPLHF	TGTGCCAGTAGTATAATGGAGGATGCCTCCTATAATTCACCCCTCCACTTT
TRBV6-1	many	TRBD1	TRBJ2-2	13	CASRAGTGDGLFF	TGTGCCAGCAGGGCCGGGACAGGGGACGGGCTGTTTTTT
TRBV18	.	TRBD1	TRBJ1-5	16	CASSPTGTGGNQPQHF	TGTGCCAGCTCACCGACAGGGACAGGGGGCAATCAGCCCCAGCATTTT
TRBV10-3	.	.	TRBJ1-1	12	CASWGGNTEAFF	TGTGCCAGCTGGGGCGGTAACACTGAAGCTTTCTTT
TRBV4-3	.	.	TRBJ2-5	15	CASSQAPDGGETQYF	TGCGCCAGCAGCCAAGCGCCTGACGGGGGAGAGACCCAGTACTTC
TRBV9	.	TRBD2	TRBJ2-1	16	CASSNRTSGKYNEQFF	TGTGCCAGCAGCAATAGGACTAGCGGGAAATACAATGAGCAGTTCTTC
TRBV28	.	.	TRBJ1-3	12	CASNSFVNTIYF	TGTGCCAGCAACTCCTTTGTAAACACCATATATTTT